Each of the 6 T cell receptor beta chains below was sequenced from the same sample in a study of blood T cell repertoires in COVID-19. Profiled with immunoSEQ multiplex PCR; TCRdb holds only in-frame clones, not every one. The table lists about 100,000 clones, approximately 89% of them singletons. Specimen: peripheral blood. These receptors originate from a man aged 55 to 70 with acute or convalescent COVID-19.

This sequence joins TRBV7-3 and TRBJ2-5; 8 nucleotides agree with TRBD1. This CDR3 has 13 residues. Germline V gives CDR1 SGHTA, CDR2 FQGTGA. J lost 6 bases, V lost 5 bases, and 5 bases had no gene match. The CDR3 region has the DNA TGTGCCAGCAGCCCTGGACAGGGACAGACCCAGTACTTC. Translating it yields CASSPGQGQTQYF.

The chain is built from TRBV30 and TRBJ2-7, with 7 bases matching TRBD2. The CDR3 is 12 residues long. V was clipped by 5 bases and J by 4 bases; unmatched bases: 5. In germline, CDR1 is GTSNPN, CDR2 SVGIG (reference sequence). CDR3 loop: CAWGGRDYEQYF. CDR3 bases: TGTGCCTGGGGTGGGAGGGATTACGAGCAGTACTTC. Full variable domain (missing parts from reference TRBV30 and TRBJ2-7): SQTIHQWPATLVQPVGSPLSLECTVEGTSNPNLYWYRQAAGRGLQLLFYSVGIGQISSEVPQNLSASRPQDRQFILSSKKLLLSDSGFYLCAWGGRDYEQYFGPGTRLTVT.

The chain employs TRBV19 and TRBJ1-2; 7 bases agree with TRBD1. The V gene's germline CDR1 is LNHDA and CDR2 SQIVND (reference sequence). The CDR3 is 14 residues long. V dropped 6 bases and J dropped 4; count of bases not matched to a gene: 8. The chain's CDR3 is CASRRDSEVYGYTF. CDR3 coding DNA: TGTGCCAGTAGGCGGGACAGCGAAGTCTATGGCTACACCTTC.

This clone was recorded only once. This chain joins TRBV19 and TRBJ2-3; D is possibly TRBD2 (6 bases). The V end was cut by 2 bases, the J end by 0 bases, with 12 bases between. The CDR3 is made up of 16 amino acids. CDR1 and CDR2 (germline): LNHDA, SQIVND (reference sequence). The CDR3 bases are TGTGCCAGTAGTATAAAGGCGGAGGGAAGCACAGATACGCAGTATTTT. This translates into CASSIKAEGSTDTQYF.

Only one count was recorded for this clone. This chain links TRBV15 with TRBJ1-5, with 9 bases lining up with TRBD1. CDR1 and CDR2 (germline): LNHNV, YYDKDF (reference sequence). With 3 bases clipped from V and 1 base from J, the junction kept 1 base outside the gene matches. The CDR3 has 15 amino acids. The CDR3 here is CATSRGTGSNQPQHF. The DNA of the CDR3 is TGTGCCACCAGCAGGGGGACAGGGAGCAATCAGCCCCAGCATTTT.

J is TRBJ1-1 and V is TRBV29-1; weak D call: TRBD1 (5 bases). This CDR3 region has 13 residues. V was pared by 1 base and J by 7 bases, with 13 bases between. Germline loops: CDR1 SQVTM, CDR2 ANQGSEA. CDR3 loop: CSVEVRVSGEAFF. The CDR3 DNA reads TGCAGCGTTGAAGTCAGGGTAAGTGGTGAAGCTTTCTTT.